This T cell receptor (beta chain) appears in the sequencing data of a study of human CD4 T cells and Enterobacteriaceae. The method was immunoSEQ multiplex PCR; TCRdb's version includes in-frame clones alone and lacks a portion of them. The sample carries tens of thousands of clones, roughly 80% recorded once. Germline CDR1 reads MNHEY; CDR2 reads SVGAGI. The V end was cut by 6 bases, the J end by 7 bases, with 9 bases between. CDR3 length equals 12 residues. Memory CD4+ T cells were sorted as all CD4+ cells except CD45RA+CCR7+CD95- naive cells, over 95% pure. The specimen sequenced was memory CD4+ T cells from blood. This chain connects TRBV6-5 to TRBJ2-2, with D perhaps matching TRBD2 (6 bases). The TCR originated in a human donor in good health. CDR3 bases: TGTGCCAGCAGAGCGGGTATCGGGGAGCTGTTTTTT. Protein: CASRAGIGELFF.